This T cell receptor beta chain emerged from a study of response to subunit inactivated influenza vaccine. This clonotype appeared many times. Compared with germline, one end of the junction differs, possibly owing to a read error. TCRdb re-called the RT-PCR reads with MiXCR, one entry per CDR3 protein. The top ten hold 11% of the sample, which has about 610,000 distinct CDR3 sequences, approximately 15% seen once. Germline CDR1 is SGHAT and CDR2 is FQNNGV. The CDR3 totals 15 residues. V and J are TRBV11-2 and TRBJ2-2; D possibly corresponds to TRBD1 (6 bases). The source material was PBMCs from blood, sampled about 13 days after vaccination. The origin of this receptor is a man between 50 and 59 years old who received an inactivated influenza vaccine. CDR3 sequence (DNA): TGCGCCAGCAGCTTAGGGACACTAAACACCGGGGAGCTGTTTTTT. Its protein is CASSLGTLNTGELFF.